This T cell receptor beta chain comes out of a study of cytomegalovirus exposure and HLA in healthy donors. CDR3 length: 16 residues. Trimming at V came to 5 bases and at J to 8 bases, leaving 11 bases not matched to a gene. The germline CDR1 and CDR2 sequences are SGHTA and FQGNSA. The PCR had 60 Vbeta and 13 Jbeta primers. The protocol was immunoSEQ multiplex PCR, while the TCRdb copy is restricted to in-frame clones and leaves out a portion. This sample has around 160,000 clones, with roughly 80% found just once. While unrecorded immune exposures were likely, the donors were nominally healthy when sampled. This clone appeared a few times.

The TCR was taken from a woman aged 40 to 50 in good health and CMV-seropositive. The rearrangement uses TRBV7-2 and TRBJ2-1; 11 bases match TRBD2. Input material: PBMCs. The CDR3 protein is CASSPTLAGGRYEQFF. DNA for the CDR3: TGTGCCAGCAGCCCAACTTTAGCGGGAGGGAGGTATGAGCAGTTCTTC.